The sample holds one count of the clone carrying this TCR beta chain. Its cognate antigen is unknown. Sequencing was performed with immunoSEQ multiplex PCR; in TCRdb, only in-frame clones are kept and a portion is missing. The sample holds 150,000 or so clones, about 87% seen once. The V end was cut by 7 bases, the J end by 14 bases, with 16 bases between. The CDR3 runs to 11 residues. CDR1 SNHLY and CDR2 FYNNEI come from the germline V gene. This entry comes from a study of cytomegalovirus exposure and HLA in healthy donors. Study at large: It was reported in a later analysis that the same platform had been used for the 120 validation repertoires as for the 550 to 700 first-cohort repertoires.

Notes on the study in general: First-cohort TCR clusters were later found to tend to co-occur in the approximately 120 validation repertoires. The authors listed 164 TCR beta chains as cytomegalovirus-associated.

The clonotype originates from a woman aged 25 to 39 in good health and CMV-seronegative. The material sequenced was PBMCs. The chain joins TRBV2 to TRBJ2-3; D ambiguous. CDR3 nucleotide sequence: TGTGCCAGCAAGGAAACTATGATACCGTATTTT. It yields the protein CASKETMIPYF.